This T cell receptor (beta chain) was identified in a study of prognosis after radiotherapy for stage I lung cancer. Study observations and caveats: Patients given stereotactic body radiation therapy showed fewer unique TCR clones afterward, median 10,088 versus 6,861.

Multiplex PCR in two rounds served to amplify TCR beta CDR3 from genomic DNA. Specific primers for each TRBV and TRBJ gene were what first-round PCR used. TCRdb re-called the multiplex PCR reads with MiXCR, one entry per CDR3 protein. The table lists tens of thousands of distinct CDR3 sequences, roughly 44% of them singletons. The CDR3 consists of 14 residues. V was trimmed by 1 base and J by 5 bases, leaving 11 bases between them. Germline loops: CDR1 SGHAT, CDR2 FQNNGV. This clonotype has a count of ten or more. Its target is unknown. The sample in question was PBMCs, obtained before or after stereotactic body radiation therapy (not recorded which). The rearrangement uses TRBV11-2 and TRBJ1-1, with D maybe TRBD1 (6 bases). The clonotype comes from a donor older than 45 with non-small cell lung cancer. CDR3 amino acids: CASSLVGGQTEAFF. The CDR3 DNA sequence: TGTGCCAGCAGCTTAGTTGGGGGCCAGACTGAAGCTTTCTTT.